This entry concerns a single T cell receptor beta chain. Antigen unknown. The sample originates from a study of OX40 agonist ivuxolimab in advanced cancers. Study-level findings and limits: CD4+ T cells averaged fewer expanded clones than CD8+ T cells. At 0.1 to 3.0 mg/kg and by week 6, CD4+ and CD8+ T cells in the blood had expanded clonally.

The CDR3 is 17 residues long. The germline V gene has CDR1 MGHRA and CDR2 YSYEKL. The V and J ends lost 1 base and 4 bases, in that order; junction bases with no gene match: 12. The method was immunoSEQ multiplex PCR; TCRdb's version includes in-frame clones alone and lacks a portion of them. The sample carries about 50,000 clones, 88% recorded once. The chain combines TRBV4-1 with TRBJ1-2; 7 positions match TRBD1. This TCR was recovered from an adult with an advanced solid tumor such as melanoma, head and neck, liver or kidney cancer. This material consisted of CD4+ or CD8+ T cells sorted from blood, taken in a trial of the OX40 agonist ivuxolimab. CDR3 bases: TGCGCCAGCAGCCAAGCCCTGGCCGGGACAGACTCCTATGGCTACACCTTC. Its protein product is CASSQALAGTDSYGYTF.